Presented here are 18 T cell receptor beta chains from one specimen sequenced in a study of shared clonotypes between healthy human individuals. The naive CD8 fraction comprised CD45RO-negative cells positively selected for CCR7 and excluded terminally differentiated effector memory CD45RA+ cells. Measured with immunoSEQ multiplex PCR; TCRdb has only the in-frame clones, and not every one. Found here are hundreds of thousands of clones, over 90% of them singletons; the top ten hold 20% to 30%. The specimen sequenced was naive CD8+ T cells sorted from blood. Source of these receptors: a man aged 30 to 45 in good health.

The chain joins TRBV7-6 to TRBJ1-1, with 7 bases identical to TRBD1. CDR1 is SGHVS, CDR2 FNYEAQ, per germline. The CDR3 runs 17 residues. V gave up 0 bases and J gave up 6 bases; unmatched junction bases: 13. Here the CDR3 reads CASSLASRGLSSAEAFF. As DNA, the CDR3 is TGTGCCAGCAGCTTAGCTTCTAGGGGGCTTTCATCCGCTGAAGCTTTCTTT.

The chain is built from TRBV7-9 and TRBJ2-7; 14 bases fit TRBD2. The ends lost 11 bases at V and 2 bases at J; junction bases unmatched: 14. Germline V gene lookup returns CDR1 SEHNR and CDR2 FQNEAQ (reference sequence). This CDR3 is 17 amino acids long. The chain's CDR3 is CALTGTSGSGAAYEQYF. The CDR3 region has the DNA TGTGCCCTAACCGGGACTAGCGGGAGTGGAGCCGCCTACGAGCAGTACTTC. The full variable domain, rest sourced from reference TRBV7-9 and TRBJ2-7, is DTGVSQNPRHKITKRGQNVTFRCDPISEHNRLYWYRQTLGQGPEFLTYFQNEAQLEKSRLLSDRFSAERPKGSFSTLEIQRTEQGDSAMYLCALTGTSGSGAAYEQYFGPGTRLTVT.

This clone was seen only a few times. The CDR3 DNA sequence: TGTGCCACCAGCAGAGATAGCGGGAGAGACAATGAGCAGTTCTTC. Translation gives CATSRDSGRDNEQFF. The rearrangement joins TRBV15 to TRBJ2-1; 9 nucleotides agree with TRBD2. The CDR3 consists of 15 residues. With 0 bases clipped from V and 5 bases from J, the junction kept 2 bases outside the gene matches. CDR1 LNHNV and CDR2 YYDKDF come from the germline V gene (reference sequence).

The J gene is TRBJ2-7, the V gene TRBV13; 9 nucleotides agree with TRBD2. After removal of 5 bases from V and 6 bases from J, the junction contained 2 bases not matched to a gene. Germline V gene sequence: CDR1 PRHDT, CDR2 FYEKMQ (reference sequence). This CDR3 has 12 residues. The CDR3 coding sequence is TGTGCCAGCAGCCCAGCGGGGGGCGAGCAGTACTTC. Translating it yields CASSPAGGEQYF.

J is TRBJ2-7 and V is TRBV7-9; D might be TRBD2 (5 bases). CDR1 is SEHNR and CDR2 is FQNEAQ in the germline V gene (reference sequence). CDR3 length: 17 residues. Deletions cut 2 bases from V and 0 bases from J, with 17 bases between. The chain's CDR3 is CASSLFPLVGSSYEQYF. CDR3 DNA: TGTGCCAGCAGCTTATTCCCCCTGGTGGGGAGCTCCTACGAGCAGTACTTC.

The rearrangement links TRBV7-6 to TRBJ2-7, with D perhaps TRBD2 (5 bases). This CDR3 comprises 16 residues. Germline lookup yields CDR1 SGHVS and CDR2 FNYEAQ. V dropped 1 base and J dropped 5 bases, with 18 bases sitting between them. The CDR3 sequence is CASSLVGEADPNEQYF. The CDR3 DNA reads TGTGCCAGCAGCTTAGTGGGAGAAGCGGATCCCAACGAGCAGTACTTC. The full variable domain, completed using reference TRBV7-6 and TRBJ2-7, is GAGVSQSPRYKVTKRGQDVALRCDPISGHVSLYWYRQALGQGPEFLTYFNYEAQQDKSGLPNDRFSAERPEGSISTLTIQRTEQRDSAMYRCASSLVGEADPNEQYFGPGTRLTVT.

The chain carries TRBV4-1 and TRBJ2-3, with 11 bases fitting TRBD2. The CDR3 has 16 residues. Germline loops: CDR1 MGHRA, CDR2 YSYEKL. J lost 2 bases, V lost 4 bases, and 5 bases had no gene match. The CDR3 region has the DNA TGCGCCAGCAGCCCCTTAGCGGGAGGGTACACAGATACGCAGTATTTT. As protein: CASSPLAGGYTDTQYF.

The V call is TRBV7-9, the J call TRBJ2-3; 7 positions agree with TRBD2. The CDR3 runs 15 residues. Trimming removed 1 base from V and 2 bases from J; junction bases left unmatched: 3. Per germline, CDR1 SEHNR and CDR2 FQNEAQ (reference sequence). The CDR3 loop is CASSLERDDTDTQYF. The CDR3, as DNA: TGTGCCAGCAGCTTAGAGCGGGACGACACAGATACGCAGTATTTT.

This clone was seen a single time. This chain connects TRBV10-1 to TRBJ2-7; a weak D match, TRBD1 (6 bases). The V and J ends lost 2 bases and 4 bases respectively, with 24 bases between them. This CDR3 has 18 residues. Germline CDR1 WNHNN, CDR2 SYGVQD (reference sequence). CDR3 residues: CASSERLDKQRDRYEQYF. DNA for the CDR3: TGCGCCAGCAGTGAGAGGTTGGACAAACAAAGAGACAGGTACGAGCAGTACTTC.

The chain recombines TRBV27 with TRBJ2-2; the D gene is possibly TRBD1 (5 bases). Germline assignment: CDR1 MNHEY and CDR2 SMNVEV (reference sequence). This CDR3 comprises 16 residues. The V end lost 0 bases, the J end lost 6 bases, and 14 bases lay between the germline ends. CDR3 DNA sequence: TGTGCCAGCAGTTTATCCCCTCAAGGGGTTGCCGGGGAGCTGTTTTTT. Amino acid sequence: CASSLSPQGVAGELFF.

V and J are TRBV11-2 and TRBJ2-5; no clear D. Trimming left V 4 bases short and J 1 base short, with 13 bases between. The CDR3 runs 15 residues. CDR1 is SGHAT and CDR2 is FQNNGV in the germline V gene. The CDR3 sequence: CASSSFRVTQETQYF. The CDR3 nucleotides read TGTGCCAGCAGCTCCTTCCGGGTAACCCAAGAGACCCAGTACTTC. Complete variable domain (other parts from reference TRBV11-2 and TRBJ2-5): EAGVAQSPRYKIIEKRQSVAFWCNPISGHATLYWYQQILGQGPKLLIQFQNNGVVDDSQLPKDRFSAERLKGVDSTLKIQPAKLEDSAVYLCASSSFRVTQETQYFGPGTRLLVL.

This sequence joins TRBV9 and TRBJ2-1; 13 bases agree with TRBD2. CDR3 size: 15 residues. Trimming cost V 3 bases and J 4 bases; bases outside gene matches: 1. The germline CDR1 and CDR2 sequences are SGDLS and YYNGEE. This CDR3 is CASSAGLAGYNEQFF. The CDR3 DNA reads TGTGCCAGCAGCGCGGGACTAGCGGGGTACAATGAGCAGTTCTTC.

Regarding this clone: Different DNA sequences within this sample yield the same CDR3. The chain uses TRBV7-9 and TRBJ2-7; D call uncertain. Trimming took 4 bases from V and 4 from J, leaving 8 bases between them. From germline, CDR1 is SEHNR and CDR2 FQNEAQ (reference sequence). The CDR3 spans 12 residues. The CDR3, as DNA: TGTGCCAGCAGCTCGCCCTCTTACGAGCAGTACTTC. This gives the protein CASSSPSYEQYF.

The rearrangement joins TRBV11-2 to TRBJ2-7; TRBD1 might be the D (6 bases). Germline-derived CDR1 and CDR2 are SGHAT and FQNNGV. CDR3 length: 16 residues. The V gene lost 5 bases and the J gene lost 0 bases, with 17 bases spanning the gap. CDR3 region: CASSLGTDSFSYEQYF. The CDR3 DNA reads as TGTGCCAGCAGCCTCGGGACGGACAGTTTCTCCTACGAGCAGTACTTC.

The chain links TRBV28 to TRBJ2-5, with 11 bases that match TRBD1. The CDR3 is made up of 14 amino acids. Germline V CDR1 and CDR2: MDHEN, SYDVKM. Trimming removed 4 bases from V and 4 bases from J; junction bases left unmatched: 2. The CDR3 coding sequence is TGTGCCAGCAGTTGGACAGGGGGCCCAGAGACCCAGTACTTC. Its protein is CASSWTGGPETQYF.

The chain employs TRBV28 and TRBJ2-3, with no clear D. The V gene's germline CDR1 is MDHEN and CDR2 SYDVKM. The V end lost 9 bases, the J end lost 14 bases, and 15 bases lay between the germline ends. The CDR3 has 10 residues. DNA of the CDR3: TGTGCCAGAGGGAAGGCGGAGAGGTATTTT. Protein product: CARGKAERYF. The variable domain in full, with the rest retrieved from reference TRBV28 and TRBJ2-3, is DVKVTQSSRYLVKRTGEKVFLECVQDMDHENMFWYRQDPGLGLRLIYFSYDVKMKEKGDIPEGYSVSREKKERFSLILESASTNQTSMYLCARGKAERYFGPGTRLTVL.

This clone was observed once. The chain employs TRBV14 and TRBJ1-2; 7 bases fit TRBD1. Trimming took 4 bases from V and 3 from J; bases not matched to a gene: 2. Germline V gene lookup returns CDR1 SGHDN and CDR2 FVKESK. The CDR3 runs to 13 residues. The CDR3 sequence is CASSPTGYYGYTF. The CDR3 nucleotides read TGTGCCAGCAGCCCGACAGGGTACTATGGCTACACCTTC.

V is TRBV10-1 and J is TRBJ2-3, with 8 bases matching TRBD1. Trimming at V came to 5 bases and at J to 6 bases, leaving 7 bases not matched to a gene. CDR3 length: 14 residues. Germline values: CDR1 WNHNN, CDR2 SYGVQD (reference sequence). CDR3 loop: CASSHRGFTDTQYF. The CDR3 DNA sequence: TGCGCCAGCAGTCACAGGGGGTTCACGGATACGCAGTATTTT.